One sample yielded the 9 T cell receptor beta chains listed below, sequenced in a study of regulatory T cells in long-lasting Graves disease. To make TCR beta libraries, researchers used iRepertoire HTBI primers and Arm-PCR of CDR3 regions. TCRdb ran MiXCR on the multiplex PCR reads and lists one entry per CDR3 protein. Counted here are hundreds of thousands of distinct CDR3 sequences, around 15% occurring once; the ten biggest clones make up about 18%. The time point here: newly diagnosed GD, antithyroid drugs for less than 3 months. Generation of the TCR library employed RNA extracted from PBMCs. These data are also associated with another study on T cells in Graves' hyperthyroidism and ophthalmopathy.

The material was peripheral blood mononuclear cells (PBMCs), obtained at new diagnosis, from a patient treated with antithyroid drugs. These receptors were collected from a woman in her 30s with Graves disease.

Details on this clonotype: The conserved phenylalanine or tryptophan normally closing the CDR3 is absent here, so this likely arose from a read error. J is TRBJ2-7 and V is TRBV28, with 8 positions matching TRBD1. The trim removed 0 bases at V and 9 bases at J, leaving 4 bases unmatched. Germline loops: CDR1 MDHEN, CDR2 SYDVKM. The CDR3 loop spans 13 amino acids. Written as DNA, the CDR3 is TGTGCCAGCAGTTTATGGGACAGGGAGTGGCAGTACCTC. Translating it yields CASSLWDREWQYL.

In this sample, this clonotype turned up a few times. The V gene is TRBV10-3, the J gene TRBJ1-5, with D possibly being TRBD1 (5 bases). CDR3 size: 14 residues. CDR1 is ENHRY, CDR2 SYGVKD, per germline. V shed 8 bases and J shed 1 base, with 12 bases lying between them. The CDR3 loop reads CAIGGGPSNQPQHF. The CDR3 nucleotides are TGTGCCATCGGGGGGGGACCGAGCAATCAGCCCCAGCATTTT.

The V call is TRBV19, the J call TRBJ2-2, with 14 bases aligning to TRBD2. The length of the CDR3 is 21 residues. Losses at the gene ends were 1 base for V and 7 bases for J; bases not matched to a gene: 17. CDR1 and CDR2 from the germline V gene are LNHDA and SQIVND (reference sequence). Here the CDR3 reads CASSIGSGSRLAGGPVGELFF. Here the CDR3 DNA reads TGTGCCAGTAGTATAGGTTCCGGTTCGCGACTAGCGGGAGGGCCTGTCGGGGAGCTGTTTTTT.

The J gene is TRBJ1-2, the V gene TRBV7-9, with TRBD1 matching 8 bases. CDR3 length: 16 residues. With V trimmed by 4 bases and J by 1 base, 8 bases remained unmatched. The germline V gene has CDR1 SEHNR and CDR2 FQNEAQ (reference sequence). The CDR3 spells CASSSMDRAFNYGYTF. The DNA of the CDR3 is TGTGCCAGCAGCTCAATGGACAGGGCCTTTAACTATGGCTACACCTTC.

This clonotype was detected many times. The J gene is TRBJ1-1, the V gene TRBV20-1, with 7 bases identical to TRBD1. CDR3 length: 15 amino acids. V lost 3 bases and J lost 3; bases outside the gene matches: 10. Germline lookup yields CDR1 DFQATT and CDR2 SNEGSKA (reference sequence). The CDR3 loop is CSASGYRGKDTEAFF. CDR3 sequence (DNA): TGCAGTGCTAGCGGTTACAGGGGAAAAGACACTGAAGCTTTCTTT.

The sample holds a few counts of this clonotype. The rearrangement joins TRBV7-9 to TRBJ2-7; 9 nucleotides line up with TRBD2. Germline V gene sequence: CDR1 SEHNR, CDR2 FQNEAQ (reference sequence). The CDR3 has 15 amino acids. After removal of 5 bases from V and 2 bases from J, the junction contained 7 bases not matched to a gene. CDR3 in amino acids: CASSPEAGGPYEQYF. The CDR3, as DNA: TGTGCCAGCAGCCCAGAGGCGGGAGGGCCCTACGAGCAGTACTTC.

The V gene is TRBV7-2, the J gene TRBJ1-2, with D unresolved. Germline lookup yields CDR1 SGHTA and CDR2 FQGNSA. The ends were cut back, 5 bases at V and 10 bases at J, with 14 bases in the middle. There are 12 residues in the CDR3. The DNA for the CDR3 is TGTGCCAGCAGCCCTCTAAGGGTAGCCTACACCTTC. This encodes CASSPLRVAYTF.

The V gene is TRBV4-1, the J gene TRBJ2-2; D uncertain. CDR1 and CDR2 (germline): MGHRA, YSYEKL. Trimming left V 1 base short and J 6 bases short, with 9 bases between. The CDR3 runs 14 residues. The DNA for the CDR3 is TGCGCCAGCAGCCAAGGAGCTGGCGCCGGGGAGCTGTTTTTT. It codes for CASSQGAGAGELFF.

This clonotype was seen at least ten times. V is TRBV20-1 and J is TRBJ2-3; 10 positions agree with TRBD2. J gave up 5 bases and V 6 bases, and 14 bases lay outside the gene matches. This CDR3 contains 16 residues. The germline V gene encodes CDR1 DFQATT and CDR2 SNEGSKA (reference sequence). The CDR3 sequence: CSAPHLSGRAGDTQYF. CDR3 bases: TGCAGTGCGCCCCACCTGAGCGGGAGGGCTGGAGATACGCAGTATTTT.